This TCR beta chain was identified in a study of blood T cell repertoires in COVID-19 (dated by TCRdb to 2018 to 2021). Describing the broader study: Collaborator samples came from the United States, Italy and Spain and covered acute and convalescent phases of COVID-19. The material from the prospective study consisted of cDNA or gDNA derived from T cells, B-cell-depleted T cells, or PBMCs. Deeply sampled blood TCRbeta repertoires from subjects exposed to, actively infected with, or recovered from COVID-19 were included in the dataset. The repertoires were released in a freely available public database meant as a resource for research on the immune response to SARS-CoV-2. Samples came from the ongoing ImmuneRACE study (first 160 participants) plus 1,254 subjects from 6 global collaborators. The sample metadata nearly always contained a de-identified subject ID, COVID-19 status, age in years and sex. Where HLA class I and class II types were available, the types were taken from metadata supplied by the sample provider, not from assay-based typing.

In regard to this clone: Its binding antigen is unknown. Base qualities are not recorded, but no much larger clone differs from it by a single base.

Beyond this particular receptor, the publication reports: How much clinical and demographic metadata was included differed by source and by participant, and the metadata was provided uncurated.

V and J are trimmed by 1 base and 5 bases, and the gene matches miss 16 bases of the junction. The CDR3 starts with the cysteine, ends with the phenylalanine, and has 19 residues. Of all the DNA, just the CDR3 is kept, 57 bases in frame from base 1. The germline V gene encodes CDR1 SGHAT and CDR2 FQNNGV. The immunoSEQ Assay, a bias-controlled multiplex PCR, was used to amplify TCRbeta CDR3 regions from genomic DNA. Per the original workflow: The number of nucleated cells in each sample was estimated by amplification of reference gene primers within the assay. To quantify the absolute abundance of each unique TCRbeta CDR3 rearrangement, sequence reads were collapsed and filtered. For each sample, productive Simpson clonality was calculated by taking the square root of Simpson's diversity index across productive rearrangements. TCRdb stores this immuneACCESS table with in-frame sequences only. Part of the clones is absent; in the studies checked, under half of the shortfall reflects unresolved V genes, and no reason is known for the rest. The V and J calls and clone size were taken over from that table, and D and trimming were inferred from the DNA. For this sample the table gives hundreds of thousands of clones, of which approximately 86% were detected only once. The ten largest clonotypes hold more than 6% of the sample.

A second Seattle source provided samples from volunteer blood donors who had recovered from COVID-19. Each collaborating institution followed its own protocols to collect whole blood in K2EDTA tubes. For TCRbeta analysis, collaborators shipped samples in one of three forms: frozen whole blood, isolated PBMCs, or DNA extracted from either of those sample types. This receptor was taken from a man aged 55-75 years who had recovered from COVID-19. The source material was peripheral blood. The chain is made from TRBV11-2 and TRBJ2-1; TRBD2 agrees with 8 junctional bases. The CDR3 reads CASSLVVSGVLTLNNEQFF. At the DNA level, the sequence is TGTGCCAGCAGCTTAGTGGTTAGCGGGGTTTTAACCCTTAACAATGAGCAGTTCTTC. With the portions outside the CDR3 filled from the reference TRBV11-2 and TRBJ2-1 genes, the complete variable region becomes EAGVAQSPRYKIIEKRQSVAFWCNPISGHATLYWYQQILGQGPKLLIQFQNNGVVDDSQLPKDRFSAERLKGVDSTLKIQPAKLEDSAVYLCASSLVVSGVLTLNNEQFFGPGTRLTVL.